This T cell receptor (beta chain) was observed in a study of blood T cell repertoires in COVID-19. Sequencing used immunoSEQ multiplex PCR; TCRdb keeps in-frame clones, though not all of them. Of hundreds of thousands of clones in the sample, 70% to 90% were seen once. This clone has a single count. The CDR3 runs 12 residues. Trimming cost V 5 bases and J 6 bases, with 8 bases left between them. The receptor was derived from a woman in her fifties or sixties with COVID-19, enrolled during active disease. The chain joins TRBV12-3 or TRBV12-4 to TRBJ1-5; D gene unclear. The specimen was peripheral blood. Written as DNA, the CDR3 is TGTGCCAGCAGTCGAGGAGGTCAGCCCCAGCATTTT. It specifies CASSRGGQPQHF.